This T cell receptor (beta chain) originates from a study of CD8 T cells in ankylosing spondylitis. Overall study results and limits: Seemingly distinctive of ankylosing spondylitis blood was a TCR beta motif formed by eight highly homologous variants.

TCRdb redid the calling of the 5' RACE reads with MiXCR, one entry per CDR3 protein. The sample includes roughly 370,000 distinct CDR3 sequences, 20% to 25% seen only once; the top ten take 16%. The germline gives CDR1 SGHDN, CDR2 FVKESK. The CDR3 sequence is 15 residues long. Germline trimming cut 4 bases from V and 4 bases from J; bases unmatched to any gene: 8. Only a few counts were recorded for this clonotype. Its matching antigen is unknown. Sequenced sample: blood, either unsorted or a sorted T cell fraction (not recorded which). This TCR came from a male donor with ankylosing spondylitis. This rearrangement joins TRBV14 to TRBJ1-2, with TRBD1 matching over 8 bases. The CDR3 DNA reads TGTGCCAGCAGCCCGGGACAGGAAAGGGTCTATGGCTACACCTTC. This sequence encodes CASSPGQERVYGYTF.